A single sample gave rise to the 14 T cell receptor beta chains below, sequenced in a study of blood T cell repertoires in COVID-19. Sequencing used immunoSEQ multiplex PCR; TCRdb keeps in-frame clones, though not all of them. The sample holds 200,000 to 300,000 clones; 92% are singletons and the top ten take 0.83%. Material for sequencing was peripheral blood. The receptors shown here come from a man aged 25-45 years with COVID-19, enrolled during active disease.

J is TRBJ1-2 and V is TRBV18, with TRBD1 matching 11 bases. The CDR3 length is 16 residues. The germline V gene has CDR1 KGHSH and CDR2 LQKENI. V was clipped by 6 bases and J by 7 bases; unmatched bases: 13. The CDR3: CASSSDQGQGVGGYTF. CDR3 DNA sequence: TGTGCCAGCTCCTCCGACCAGGGACAGGGGGTCGGTGGCTACACCTTC.

CDR3 in DNA: TGTGCCAGCAGTGAAAAACAGGCCTGGGAGCCCCAGCATTTT. Its protein is CASSEKQAWEPQHF. The V gene is TRBV6-1, the J gene TRBJ1-5; D perhaps matches TRBD1 (5 bases). Between the trimmed V and J ends, which lost 2 bases and 8 bases, there was a span of 13 bases. The germline gives CDR1 MNHNS, CDR2 SASEGT. The CDR3 has 14 residues.

The rearrangement joins TRBV11-2 to TRBJ1-2; 10 nucleotides agree with TRBD1. The germline V gene encodes CDR1 SGHAT and CDR2 FQNNGV. The trim removed 4 bases at V and 8 bases at J, leaving 4 bases unmatched. The CDR3 covers 13 residues. The chain's CDR3 is CASSSGTGDGYTF. Written as DNA, the CDR3 is TGTGCCAGCAGCTCGGGGACAGGGGACGGCTACACCTTC.

V usage is TRBV6-1 and J usage is TRBJ1-5, with a possible D match to TRBD1 (5 bases). Germline V gene sequence: CDR1 MNHNS, CDR2 SASEGT. Trimming shortened V by 1 base and J by 1 base, and 11 bases separated the two germline ends. The CDR3 has 16 residues. The CDR3 here is CASSEVKGLSNQPQHF. The CDR3 nucleotides are TGTGCCAGCAGTGAAGTCAAGGGGCTGAGCAATCAGCCCCAGCATTTT.

The rearrangement uses TRBV7-9 and TRBJ1-5, with D possibly matching TRBD1 (5 bases). This CDR3 is 11 amino acids long. Trimming pared 3 bases from V and 9 bases from J, leaving 6 bases between. CDR1 SEHNR and CDR2 FQNEAQ come from the germline V gene (reference sequence). Here the CDR3 DNA reads TGTGCCAGCAGCTTGGGGGGGCCCCAGCATTTT. Its protein is CASSLGGPQHF.

The gene calls are TRBV3-1 (or the pseudogene TRBV3-2) and TRBJ2-2; the D gene is possibly TRBD1 (6 bases). Per germline, CDR1 LGHDT and CDR2 YNNKEL (reference sequence). This CDR3 spans 16 amino acids. The V gene lost 1 base and the J gene lost 4 bases, with 13 bases spanning the gap. The DNA of the CDR3 is TGTGCCAGCAGCCAAGCTTTGTTAGGGGGCACCGGGGAGCTGTTTTTT. Its translation: CASSQALLGGTGELFF.

The CDR3 loop is CASSRSQRYQPQHF. As DNA, the CDR3 is TGTGCCAGTAGTCGAAGCCAGCGTTATCAGCCCCAGCATTTT. This chain links TRBV19 with TRBJ1-5; no firm D call. The CDR3 contains 14 residues. Germline CDR1 is LNHDA and CDR2 is SQIVND (reference sequence). Trimming took 5 bases from V and 5 from J, leaving 13 bases between them.

The chain has TRBV18 and TRBJ1-2; the match to TRBD1 covers 9 bases. There are 16 residues in the CDR3. V gave up 3 bases and J gave up 8 bases; unmatched junction bases: 13. Per the germline V gene, CDR1 is KGHSH and CDR2 is LQKENI. CDR3: CASSPGPLQGAEGYTF. In nucleotides, the CDR3 is TGTGCCAGCTCACCGGGTCCCCTACAGGGGGCGGAAGGCTACACCTTC.

This chain joins TRBV30 and TRBJ2-2; possible D gene TRBD1, 5 bases. CDR1 is GTSNPN and CDR2 is SVGIG in the germline V gene (reference sequence). This CDR3 comprises 14 residues. Trimming took off 3 bases at V and 0 bases at J, with 8 bases between the two ends. In nucleotides, the CDR3 is TGTGCCTGGAGACAGGAGACGAACACCGGGGAGCTGTTTTTT. The encoded protein is CAWRQETNTGELFF.

The chain recombines TRBV7-9 with TRBJ2-1; tentatively, D is TRBD1 (6 bases). This CDR3 has 15 amino acids. CDR1 is SEHNR, CDR2 FQNEAQ, per germline (reference sequence). Trimming took 5 bases from V and 3 from J, leaving 14 bases between them. The CDR3: CASSRTGPNYNEQFF. The CDR3 DNA sequence: TGTGCCAGCAGCAGAACAGGGCCGAACTACAATGAGCAGTTCTTC.

This clone was seen just once. This chain connects TRBV5-5 to TRBJ1-1; 10 positions match TRBD1. Germline assignment: CDR1 SGHKS and CDR2 YYEKEE (reference sequence). V shed 4 bases, J shed 5 bases, and the junction held 8 bases outside the gene matches. The CDR3 is 15 amino acids. CDR3 residues: CASSRTGGRGTEAFF. The CDR3 DNA reads as TGTGCCAGCAGCCGGACAGGGGGACGGGGGACTGAAGCTTTCTTT.

The rearrangement uses TRBV4-1 and TRBJ2-1, with TRBD2 matching 7 bases. CDR1 and CDR2 (germline): MGHRA, YSYEKL. The CDR3 consists of 14 residues. After removal of 2 bases from V and 8 bases from J, the junction contained 6 bases not matched to a gene. The CDR3 DNA reads TGCGCCAGCAGCCAATGGGAGGGGAGGGATGAGCAGTTCTTC. Translated: CASSQWEGRDEQFF.

This sequence joins TRBV2 and TRBJ1-1; no clear D. This CDR3 is 11 amino acids long. CDR1 and CDR2 from the germline V gene are SNHLY and FYNNEI. Between the trimmed V and J ends, which lost 5 bases and 7 bases, there was a span of 8 bases. CDR3 in DNA: TGTGCCAGCAGTACTGTGTTTGAAGCTTTCTTT. Residues: CASSTVFEAFF. The full variable domain, completed using reference TRBV2 and TRBJ1-1, is EPEVTQTPSHQVTQMGQEVILRCVPISNHLYFYWYRQILGQKVEFLVSFYNNEISEKSEIFDDQFSVERPDGSNFTLKIRSTKLEDSAMYFCASSTVFEAFFGQGTRLTVV.

The chain is built from TRBV9 and TRBJ2-5; 8 bases map to TRBD2. V gave up 4 bases and J gave up 2 bases; unmatched junction bases: 7. CDR1 is SGDLS and CDR2 is YYNGEE in the germline V gene. CDR3 length equals 15 residues. The CDR3 region is CASSLSTSGQETQYF. CDR3 bases: TGTGCCAGCAGCTTAAGTACTAGCGGACAAGAGACCCAGTACTTC.